Listed below are T cell receptor beta chains from one sample, sequenced in a study of early T cells in non-severe SARS-CoV-2 infection. TCRdb called the 5' RACE reads again in MiXCR, with one record for every CDR3 protein. The table lists some 66,000 distinct CDR3 sequences, approximately 13% of them singletons. The sequenced sample was whole blood. The receptor set was obtained from an adult who was a healthcare worker with PCR-confirmed SARS-CoV-2 infection or an uninfected control (not recorded which). Both conserved end residues are part of each CDR3. A D gene is named only where the DNA matches it firmly. Clone size is stated in some rows and not others, as once, few, many or a class when expanded.

v_gene,d_gene,j_gene,abundance,CDR3aa,CDR3nt
TRBV10-3,-,TRBJ2-3,-,CAIRDFNSGADTQYF,TGTGCCATCAGGGACTTTAATTCGGGCGCAGATACGCAGTATTTT
TRBV6-6,TRBD1,TRBJ1-1,few,CASSLGQGTKAFF,TGTGCCAGCAGCCTCGGACAGGGCACAAAAGCTTTCTTT
TRBV20-1,TRBD1,TRBJ2-3,many,CSAGPGTGRPDTQYF,TGCAGTGCTGGCCCCGGGACAGGGAGGCCAGATACGCAGTATTTT
TRBV28,-,TRBJ1-1,few,CASSLREGPEAFF,TGTGCCAGCAGTTTACGAGAGGGTCCTGAAGCTTTCTTT
TRBV3-1,-,TRBJ2-1,-,CASSWTVNNEQFF,TGTGCCAGCAGTTGGACCGTGAACAATGAGCAGTTCTTC
TRBV28,-,TRBJ2-1,many,CASRVGALNEQFF,TGTGCCAGCAGGGTCGGGGCGCTTAATGAGCAGTTCTTC
TRBV9,TRBD1,TRBJ2-3,-,CASSGGSTGGPGTQYF,TGTGCCAGCAGCGGCGGGTCGACAGGGGGGCCAGGTACGCAGTATTTT
TRBV7-2,-,TRBJ1-5,-,CASSFPGIGNQPQHF,TGTGCCAGCAGCTTTCCAGGGATTGGCAATCAGCCCCAGCATTTT
TRBV20-1,TRBD2,TRBJ2-5,few,CSAGSGGRRETQYF,TGCAGTGCTGGGTCGGGAGGGAGGAGAGAGACCCAGTACTTC
TRBV7-2,-,TRBJ2-2,many,CASSFGGELFF,TGTGCCAGCAGCTTTGGCGGGGAGCTGTTTTTT
TRBV29-1,TRBD1,TRBJ2-5,-,CSAQDRYRETQYF,TGCAGCGCCCAGGACAGGTACCGGGAGACCCAGTACTTC
TRBV6-1,-,TRBJ1-2,many,CASSEGVGAYGYTF,TGTGCCAGCAGTGAAGGTGTGGGGGCCTATGGCTACACCTTC
TRBV7-2,-,TRBJ1-5,-,CASSWEVSNQPQHF,TGTGCCAGCAGCTGGGAGGTTAGCAATCAGCCCCAGCATTTT
TRBV6-2/TRBV6-3,-,TRBJ2-2,-,CASSRTNFAGLNTGELFF,TGTGCCAGCAGTCGAACAAATTTCGCGGGACTGAACACCGGGGAGCTGTTTTTT
TRBV20-1,-,TRBJ2-3,few,CSAGQRAITDTQYF,TGCAGTGCGGGTCAGCGGGCAATCACAGATACGCAGTATTTT
TRBV7-8,-,TRBJ2-1,few,CASSRTETKLEQFF,TGTGCCAGCAGTCGAACGGAGACCAAGTTAGAGCAGTTCTTC
TRBV7-2,TRBD1,TRBJ2-7,-,CASSLEVGTGVFEQYF,TGTGCCAGCAGCTTAGAGGTCGGGACAGGGGTGTTCGAGCAGTACTTC
TRBV12-3/TRBV12-4,-,TRBJ2-3,-,CASSFQALTDTQYF,TGTGCCAGCAGTTTCCAGGCCCTCACAGATACGCAGTATTTT
TRBV7-9,-,TRBJ1-4,many,CASSRIEKLFF,TGTGCCAGCAGCCGAATTGAAAAACTGTTTTTT
TRBV29-1,TRBD1,TRBJ2-7,few,CSAGQGYEQYF,TGCAGCGCCGGACAGGGCTACGAGCAGTACTTC
TRBV6-1,TRBD2,TRBJ2-7,-,CASTGIAGTYEQYF,TGTGCCAGCACGGGAATAGCGGGAACCTACGAGCAGTACTTC
TRBV29-1,-,TRBJ2-1,many,CSVEGVRGAYNEQFF,TGCAGCGTTGAAGGTGTAAGGGGAGCCTACAATGAGCAGTTCTTC
TRBV13,-,TRBJ2-1,-,CASSPQGLYNEQFF,TGTGCCAGCAGCCCCCAGGGACTGTACAATGAGCAGTTCTTC
TRBV27,-,TRBJ2-5,many,CASSLFSRQNQETQYF,TGTGCCAGCAGTTTATTCTCGAGACAGAACCAAGAGACCCAGTACTTC
TRBV27,TRBD2,TRBJ2-2,few,CASRPGLGAGELFF,TGTGCCAGCAGACCGGGACTAGGGGCTGGGGAGCTGTTTTTT
TRBV20-1,-,TRBJ1-2,many,CSASRENYGYTF,TGCAGTGCTAGCCGGGAAAACTATGGCTACACCTTC
TRBV6-6,-,TRBJ1-1,few,CASSFGGGDTEAFF,TGTGCCAGCAGCTTCGGGGGAGGGGACACTGAAGCTTTCTTT
TRBV7-2,-,TRBJ2-1,many,CASSYTWGLGNEQFF,TGTGCCAGCAGCTATACGTGGGGGTTGGGGAATGAGCAGTTCTTC
TRBV7-8,TRBD1,TRBJ2-3,few,CASSLRTGGFTDTQYF,TGTGCCAGCAGCCTTCGGACAGGGGGCTTCACAGATACGCAGTATTTT
TRBV4-1,TRBD2,TRBJ2-1,many,CASRLLAGVETEQFF,TGCGCCAGCAGATTACTAGCGGGGGTTGAGACTGAGCAGTTCTTC